Following are 9 T cell receptor beta chains from one sample sequenced in a study of T cells in Graves' hyperthyroidism and ophthalmopathy. Amplification targeted TCR beta CDR3 regions from RNA transcripts. Initially, a first-round RT-PCR of the TCR CDR3 employed the HTBI primer set. TCRdb itself ran the multiplex PCR reads through MiXCR, one entry per CDR3 protein. This table holds 650,000 to 750,000 distinct CDR3 sequences, 11% to 15% found once. The sequencing input was blood. Source of these receptors: a woman aged 18-30 years with Graves' hyperthyroidism.

This clonotype was observed at least ten times. The gene calls are TRBV12-3 or TRBV12-4 and TRBJ1-4, with D possibly TRBD1 on 6 matching bases. V lost 5 bases to trimming and J lost 6 bases, with 13 bases between them. This CDR3 is built from 14 residues. CDR3 sequence: CASSAGQPDEKLFF. The CDR3 nucleotides read TGTGCCAGCAGTGCGGGACAACCAGATGAAAAACTGTTTTTT.

This clonotype was seen at least ten times. The chain combines TRBV6-1 with TRBJ1-5; D call uncertain. CDR1 and CDR2 (germline): MNHNS, SASEGT. This CDR3 region has 14 residues. V lost 1 base to trimming and J lost 7 bases, with 11 bases between them. Written as DNA, the CDR3 is TGTGCCAGCAGTGAAGAAGTAGGGCGGCAGCCCCAGCATTTT. This sequence encodes CASSEEVGRQPQHF.

At least ten counts were recorded for this clonotype. The gene calls are TRBV7-9 and TRBJ2-3; 9 bases map to TRBD1. Trimming took 4 bases from V and 6 from J; bases not matched to a gene: 8. This CDR3 is built from 15 residues. Germline values: CDR1 SEHNR, CDR2 FQNEAQ (reference sequence). CDR3 coding DNA: TGTGCCAGCAGCTCGCCGGACAGGGGAGGGGATACGCAGTATTTT. This translates into CASSSPDRGGDTQYF.

Ten or more counts support this clonotype. The V and J genes are TRBV6-1 and TRBJ2-7; possible D gene TRBD1, 6 bases. Germline CDR1 is MNHNS and CDR2 is SASEGT. The CDR3 has 16 amino acids. V gave up 6 bases and J gave up 0 bases, with 18 bases separating them. In DNA, the CDR3 is TGTGCCAGCAGCCCATTACCGGGACATCCCTCCTACGAGCAGTACTTC. This sequence encodes CASSPLPGHPSYEQYF.

This clonotype was observed many times. The J gene is TRBJ2-5, the V gene TRBV9, with 9 bases matching TRBD1. V shed 3 bases, J shed 5 bases, and the junction held 5 bases outside the gene matches. This CDR3 spans 14 amino acids. Germline loops: CDR1 SGDLS, CDR2 YYNGEE. The DNA of the CDR3 is TGTGCCAGCAGCGCAACAGGGGGCGGGGAGACCCAGTACTTC. Amino acids: CASSATGGGETQYF.

The table lists this clonotype with a few counts. V and J are TRBV24-1 and TRBJ2-5; D is perhaps TRBD1 (6 bases). V was cut by 3 bases and J by 0 bases, with 10 bases left in between. The CDR3 totals 15 residues. CDR1 is KGHDR and CDR2 is SFDVKD in the germline V gene. CDR3 nucleotide sequence: TGTGCCACCAGTGATCGGGACACCCACCAAGAGACCCAGTACTTC. Encoded protein: CATSDRDTHQETQYF.

The chain joins TRBV2 to TRBJ2-7, with 13 positions matching TRBD2. The germline CDR1 and CDR2 sequences are SNHLY and FYNNEI. This CDR3 contains 16 residues. The ends lost 8 bases at V and 1 base at J; junction bases unmatched: 8. CDR3 protein: CASRRTSGSGSYEQYF. The CDR3 coding sequence is TGTGCCAGCCGCAGGACTAGCGGGAGTGGTTCCTACGAGCAGTACTTC.

This clonotype was recorded a few times. A junction boundary mismatches the germline segment, possibly from a read error. The chain joins TRBV6-1 to TRBJ2-7; D is undetermined. The germline CDR1 and CDR2 sequences are MNHNS and SASEGT. The CDR3 is 16 amino acids. CDR3: CASSTPWAYKSSEQYF. CDR3 in DNA: TGTGCCAGCAGCACTCCGTGGGCATACAAATCCTCCGAGCAGTACTTC.

This clonotype has just a few counts. Here the CDR3 DNA reads TGTGCCAGCAGCCGGGCGGGACTAGCGTACCCCTACGAGCAGTACTTC. This sequence encodes CASSRAGLAYPYEQYF. The chain recombines TRBV28 with TRBJ2-7, with 10 bases that match TRBD2. In germline, CDR1 is MDHEN, CDR2 SYDVKM. V shed 6 bases and J 2 bases; nucleotides not matched to a gene: 10. This CDR3 comprises 16 residues.